The rows below give T cell receptor beta chains drawn from one sample of a study of cytomegalovirus exposure and HLA in healthy donors. Generated by immunoSEQ multiplex PCR, the TCRdb table keeps only in-frame clones and is missing some. The sample consists of around 250,000 clones, around 90% of them appearing once. Source material: PBMCs. Every receptor here comes from a woman aged 18-35 years in good health and CMV-seronegative. The CDR3 runs from the conserved cysteine through the conserved F or W. The D gene is left open where the match is weak.

cdr3_aa: CASSLDPQGGFMNTEAFF
j_call: TRBJ1-1
v_call: TRBV5-1
d_call: .

cdr3_aa: CASSLGRGGYGYTF
j_call: TRBJ1-2
v_call: TRBV5-1
d_call: .

cdr3_aa: CASSPRVRGEKLFF
j_call: TRBJ1-4
v_call: TRBV6-5
d_call: .

cdr3_aa: CASSSQGFTPLHF
j_call: TRBJ1-6
v_call: TRBV5-4
d_call: .

cdr3_aa: CASSIEPGARYEQYF
j_call: TRBJ2-7
v_call: TRBV19
d_call: .

cdr3_aa: CASSQDGGDRLYGYTF
j_call: TRBJ1-2
v_call: TRBV4-1
d_call: .

cdr3_aa: CASSQDQVPLSTNEKLFF
j_call: TRBJ1-4
v_call: TRBV4-3
d_call: .

cdr3_aa: CASSYSQAPYGYTF
j_call: TRBJ1-2
v_call: TRBV6-5
d_call: .

cdr3_aa: CASTEKQGVGNQPQHF
j_call: TRBJ1-5
v_call: TRBV2
d_call: TRBD1

cdr3_aa: CASSQAIQGTYTEAFF
j_call: TRBJ1-1
v_call: TRBV4-3
d_call: TRBD1

cdr3_aa: CASSQDRRTRPQHF
j_call: TRBJ1-5
v_call: TRBV11-2
d_call: .

cdr3_aa: CASSTRDTSYEQYF
j_call: TRBJ2-7
v_call: TRBV5-4
d_call: .

cdr3_aa: CASSHSETNYEQYF
j_call: TRBJ2-7
v_call: TRBV13
d_call: .

cdr3_aa: CASSLARGLSYEQYF
j_call: TRBJ2-7
v_call: TRBV7-2
d_call: .

cdr3_aa: CASGTGTSRTGELFF
j_call: TRBJ2-2
v_call: TRBV7-2
d_call: TRBD2

cdr3_aa: CASSVNRDSYNSPLHF
j_call: TRBJ1-6
v_call: TRBV6-1
d_call: TRBD1

cdr3_aa: CASSHQTGVTDTQYF
j_call: TRBJ2-3
v_call: TRBV4-1
d_call: TRBD1

cdr3_aa: CASSQDSLTTDTQYF
j_call: TRBJ2-3
v_call: TRBV4-3
d_call: .

cdr3_aa: CSAQDPDQPQHF
j_call: TRBJ1-5
v_call: TRBV29-1
d_call: .

cdr3_aa: CASSTTGGITDTQYF
j_call: TRBJ2-3
v_call: TRBV6-5
d_call: TRBD1

cdr3_aa: CASSWGRSTEAFF
j_call: TRBJ1-1
v_call: TRBV11-1
d_call: .

cdr3_aa: CASSRDSNQPQHF
j_call: TRBJ1-5
v_call: TRBV28
d_call: TRBD1

cdr3_aa: CASSLGGGYNQETQYF
j_call: TRBJ2-5
v_call: TRBV5-4
d_call: .

cdr3_aa: CASTEGLAYYNEQFF
j_call: TRBJ2-1
v_call: TRBV9
d_call: TRBD2

cdr3_aa: CASSPQGGITEAFF
j_call: TRBJ1-1
v_call: TRBV4-1
d_call: TRBD1

cdr3_aa: CAWSSGIEYGYTF
j_call: TRBJ1-2
v_call: TRBV30
d_call: .

cdr3_aa: CASSIEDRGRGNQPQHF
j_call: TRBJ1-5
v_call: TRBV19
d_call: TRBD1

cdr3_aa: CASRHRDPYEQYF
j_call: TRBJ2-7
v_call: TRBV7-2
d_call: .

cdr3_aa: CASSGRQGTGEQFF
j_call: TRBJ2-1
v_call: TRBV2
d_call: TRBD1

cdr3_aa: CASSEPGQKYNEQFF
j_call: TRBJ2-1
v_call: TRBV5-4
d_call: .

cdr3_aa: CASTQLGGNTGELFF
j_call: TRBJ2-2
v_call: TRBV5-1
d_call: .

cdr3_aa: CASSEAPSPSSYNEQFF
j_call: TRBJ2-1
v_call: TRBV6-1
d_call: .

cdr3_aa: CASTTGQYSNQPQHF
j_call: TRBJ1-5
v_call: TRBV28
d_call: .

cdr3_aa: CASSLGSNTEAFF
j_call: TRBJ1-1
v_call: TRBV5-1
d_call: .

cdr3_aa: CASSELQGSSRWDGYTF
j_call: TRBJ1-2
v_call: TRBV6-1
d_call: .

cdr3_aa: CASSDTGGSRIHSGANVLTF
j_call: TRBJ2-6
v_call: TRBV4-1
d_call: TRBD1

cdr3_aa: CASSTGTGLNQPQHF
j_call: TRBJ1-5
v_call: TRBV28
d_call: TRBD1

cdr3_aa: CASSPPGDSLAKNIQYF
j_call: TRBJ2-4
v_call: TRBV18
d_call: TRBD1

cdr3_aa: CASSPRQVKDSGNTIYF
j_call: TRBJ1-3
v_call: TRBV18
d_call: .

cdr3_aa: CASSVPTGGNTEAFF
j_call: TRBJ1-1
v_call: TRBV5-1
d_call: .

cdr3_aa: CSVELGRETQYF
j_call: TRBJ2-5
v_call: TRBV29-1
d_call: .

cdr3_aa: CASSLAGGMSGVPYEQYF
j_call: TRBJ2-7
v_call: TRBV4-1
d_call: TRBD2

cdr3_aa: CASSQAGTLQAYNSPLHF
j_call: TRBJ1-6
v_call: TRBV4-1
d_call: .

cdr3_aa: CASSLFMNTEAFF
j_call: TRBJ1-1
v_call: TRBV5-8
d_call: .

cdr3_aa: CASSDGGRGSWYNEQFF
j_call: TRBJ2-1
v_call: TRBV2
d_call: .

cdr3_aa: CASSPGQARGGNTIYF
j_call: TRBJ1-3
v_call: TRBV7-9
d_call: TRBD1

cdr3_aa: CASSLGYVGQMGQPQHF
j_call: TRBJ1-5
v_call: TRBV7-2
d_call: .

cdr3_aa: CASSLGWQANTGELFF
j_call: TRBJ2-2
v_call: TRBV7-9
d_call: .

cdr3_aa: CASSLSVRHFEAFF
j_call: TRBJ1-1
v_call: TRBV7-8
d_call: .

cdr3_aa: CASSHNSRGLGQPQHF
j_call: TRBJ1-5
v_call: TRBV7-2
d_call: TRBD1

cdr3_aa: CASSLSLSGLAELQETQYF
j_call: TRBJ2-5
v_call: TRBV5-4
d_call: TRBD2

cdr3_aa: CASSFGTRQETQYF
j_call: TRBJ2-5
v_call: TRBV7-9
d_call: .

cdr3_aa: CAWSVPGQGNSPLHF
j_call: TRBJ1-6
v_call: TRBV30
d_call: TRBD1

cdr3_aa: CASSLAGLGNEQFF
j_call: TRBJ2-1
v_call: TRBV7-9
d_call: .

cdr3_aa: CASSLLGGELFF
j_call: TRBJ2-2
v_call: TRBV7-2
d_call: .

cdr3_aa: CASSPGDLNTEAFF
j_call: TRBJ1-1
v_call: TRBV28
d_call: .